The rows below give T cell receptor beta chains drawn from one sample of a study of blood T cell repertoires in COVID-19. The table came from immunoSEQ multiplex PCR; TCRdb's copy has only in-frame clones and leaves some out. The table shows about 280,000 clones, with 80% to 90% occurring only once. The sample taken for sequencing was peripheral blood. The origin of the receptors is a woman between 65 and 79 years old with acute or convalescent COVID-19. The CDR3 runs from the conserved cysteine through the conserved F or W. A D gene is named only where the DNA matches it firmly. Rows may omit the clone size; those that give it use once, few, many or a size class.

NA | NA | TRBJ2-2 | TRBV24-1 | TGTGCCACCAGACCCTCCCTAGGGGGTGCCACCGGGGAGCTGTTTTTT | CATRPSLGGATGELFF
NA | NA | TRBJ2-1 | TRBV5-1 | TGCGCCAGCAGCACTACAGCGGTGGATGAGCAGTTCTTC | CASSTTAVDEQFF
NA | TRBD1 | TRBJ2-2 | TRBV5-1 | TGCGCCAGCAGGAAGAGACAGGGGGACCTCCCCGGGGAGCTGTTTTTT | CASRKRQGDLPGELFF
NA | NA | TRBJ1-4 | TRBV5-4 | TGTGCCAGCAGCTCCGGGATAGACCCGGGGTACGAAAAACTGTTTTTT | CASSSGIDPGYEKLFF
few | TRBD1 | TRBJ1-5 | TRBV19 | TGTGCCAGTAGTAGGAACGACAGGGCCGGTTTATCGCCCCAGCATTTT | CASSRNDRAGLSPQHF
NA | NA | TRBJ2-3 | TRBV6-5 | TGTGCCATCTCCAGCGTATCTAGCACAGATACGCAGTATTTT | CAISSVSSTDTQYF
NA | NA | TRBJ2-1 | TRBV7-9 | TGTGCCAGCAGCTTAGCCAACAATGAGCAGTTCTTC | CASSLANNEQFF
once | TRBD2 | TRBJ2-1 | TRBV9 | TGTGCCAGCAGCGTAGGTATACGGGGGGCCTACAATGAGCAGTTCTTC | CASSVGIRGAYNEQFF
NA | NA | TRBJ1-3 | TRBV9 | TGTGCCAGCAGCCCAGCGGGGGTAGCTGGAAACACCATATATTTT | CASSPAGVAGNTIYF
few | NA | TRBJ2-5 | TRBV15 | TGTGCCACCAGGAGAGAGTGGGCAGGCCAAGAGACCCAGTACTTC | CATRREWAGQETQYF
NA | TRBD2 | TRBJ2-5 | TRBV2 | TGTGCCAGCAGTACCGGGACTAGCGGGGTAATACGAGGGGAGACCCAGTACTTC | CASSTGTSGVIRGETQYF
NA | NA | TRBJ1-1 | TRBV3-1/TRBV3-2 | TGTGCCAGCAGCCCTTCGGGGGAAAGGGACACTGAAGCTTTCTTT | CASSPSGERDTEAFF
NA | NA | TRBJ2-2 | TRBV7-8 | TGTGCCAGCAGCTATTACACCCACACCGGGGAGCTGTTTTTT | CASSYYTHTGELFF
NA | TRBD1 | TRBJ2-7 | TRBV30 | TGTGCCTGGAGTGGGACAGGGAGCCTCGACGAGCAGTACTTC | CAWSGTGSLDEQYF
NA | NA | TRBJ1-1 | TRBV7-2 | TGTGCCAGCAGCTTAGGGTGGGCGAACACTGAAGCTTTCTTT | CASSLGWANTEAFF
once | NA | TRBJ1-1 | TRBV6-5 | TGTGCCAGCAGCGGTAGGAGTCCACAGAACACTGAAGCTTTCTTT | CASSGRSPQNTEAFF
NA | NA | TRBJ1-4 | TRBV14 | TGTGCCAGCAGCCCCCGGACGGGGAATGAAAAACTGTTTTTT | CASSPRTGNEKLFF
NA | TRBD1 | TRBJ1-2 | TRBV3-1/TRBV3-2 | TGTGCCAGCAGCCCCAACCTGGACAGGATCAACTATGGCTACACCTTC | CASSPNLDRINYGYTF